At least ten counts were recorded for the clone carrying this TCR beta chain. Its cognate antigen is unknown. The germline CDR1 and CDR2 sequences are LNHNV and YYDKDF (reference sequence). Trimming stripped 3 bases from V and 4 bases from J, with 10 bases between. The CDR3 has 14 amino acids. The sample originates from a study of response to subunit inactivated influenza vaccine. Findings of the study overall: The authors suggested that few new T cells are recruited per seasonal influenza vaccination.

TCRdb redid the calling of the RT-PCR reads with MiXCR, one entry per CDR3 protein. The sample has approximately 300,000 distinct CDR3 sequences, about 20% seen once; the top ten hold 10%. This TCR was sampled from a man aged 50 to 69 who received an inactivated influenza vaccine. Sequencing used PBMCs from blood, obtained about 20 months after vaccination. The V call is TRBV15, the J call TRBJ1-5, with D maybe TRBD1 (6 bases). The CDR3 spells CATSRDSLNQPQHF. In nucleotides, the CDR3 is TGTGCCACCAGCAGGGACAGCCTTAATCAGCCCCAGCATTTT.